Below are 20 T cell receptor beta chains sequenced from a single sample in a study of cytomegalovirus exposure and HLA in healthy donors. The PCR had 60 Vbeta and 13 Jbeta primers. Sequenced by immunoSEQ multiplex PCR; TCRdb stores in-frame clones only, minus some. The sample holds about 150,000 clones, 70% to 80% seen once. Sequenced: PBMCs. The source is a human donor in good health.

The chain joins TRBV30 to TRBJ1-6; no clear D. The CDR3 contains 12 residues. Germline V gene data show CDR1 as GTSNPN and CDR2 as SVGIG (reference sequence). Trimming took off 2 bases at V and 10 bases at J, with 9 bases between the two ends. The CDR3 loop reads CAWSPLASPLHF. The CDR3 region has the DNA TGTGCCTGGAGTCCCCTAGCATCACCCCTCCACTTT.

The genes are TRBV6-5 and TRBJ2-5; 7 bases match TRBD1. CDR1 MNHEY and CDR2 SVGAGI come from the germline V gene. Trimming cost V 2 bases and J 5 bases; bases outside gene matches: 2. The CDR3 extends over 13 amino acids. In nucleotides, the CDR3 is TGTGCCAGCAGTTACACAGGGGAGGAGACCCAGTACTTC. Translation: CASSYTGEETQYF.

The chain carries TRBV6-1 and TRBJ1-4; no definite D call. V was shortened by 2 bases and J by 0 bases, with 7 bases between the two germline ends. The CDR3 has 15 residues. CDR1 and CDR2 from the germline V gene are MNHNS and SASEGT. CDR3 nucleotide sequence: TGTGCCAGCAGTGAATGGGCAGCAACTAATGAAAAACTGTTTTTT. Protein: CASSEWAATNEKLFF.

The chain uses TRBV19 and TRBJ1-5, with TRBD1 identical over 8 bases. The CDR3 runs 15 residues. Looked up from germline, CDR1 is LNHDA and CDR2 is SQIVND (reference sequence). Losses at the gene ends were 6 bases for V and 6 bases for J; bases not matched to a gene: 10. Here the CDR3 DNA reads TGTGCCAGTAGGCTGGACAGGGAAAATGGTCAGCCCCAGCATTTT. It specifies CASRLDRENGQPQHF.

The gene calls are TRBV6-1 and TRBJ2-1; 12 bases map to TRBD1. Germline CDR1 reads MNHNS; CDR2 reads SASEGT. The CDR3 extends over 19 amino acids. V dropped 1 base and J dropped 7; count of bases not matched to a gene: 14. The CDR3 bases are TGTGCCAGCAGTGAAGTGGGACAGGGGGCGTATTTCGTGCGGAATGAGCAGTTCTTC. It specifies CASSEVGQGAYFVRNEQFF.

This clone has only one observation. CDR3 sequence (DNA): TGTGCCAGCAGCCCCGACAGACTAGCGGCGAGGGGTTATGAGCAGTACTTC. This sequence encodes CASSPDRLAARGYEQYF. The rearrangement links TRBV7-9 to TRBJ2-7, with 9 nucleotides matching TRBD2. The germline CDR1 and CDR2 sequences are SEHNR and FQNEAQ (reference sequence). J lost 7 bases, V lost 5 bases, and 18 bases had no gene match. CDR3 size: 17 residues.

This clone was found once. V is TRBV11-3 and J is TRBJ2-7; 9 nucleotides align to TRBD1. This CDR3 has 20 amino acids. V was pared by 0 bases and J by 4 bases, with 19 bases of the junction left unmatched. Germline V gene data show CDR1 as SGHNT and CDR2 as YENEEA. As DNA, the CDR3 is TGTGCCAGCAGCTTAGAGAAAGGGCGGGTGGACAGGGGAAAGCAGTACGAGCAGTACTTC. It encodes CASSLEKGRVDRGKQYEQYF. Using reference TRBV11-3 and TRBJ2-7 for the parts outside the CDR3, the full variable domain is EAGVVQSPRYKIIEKKQPVAFWCNPISGHNTLYWYLQNLGQGPELLIRYENEEAVDDSQLPKDRFSAERLKGVDSTLKIQPAELGDSAVYLCASSLEKGRVDRGKQYEQYFGPGTRLTVT.

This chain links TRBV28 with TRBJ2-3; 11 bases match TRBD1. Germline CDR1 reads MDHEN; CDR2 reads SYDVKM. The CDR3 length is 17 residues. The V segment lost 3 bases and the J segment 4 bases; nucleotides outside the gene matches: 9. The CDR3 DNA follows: TGTGCCAGCAGTTTCCATCTGCGGACAGGGGGCGCAGATACGCAGTATTTT. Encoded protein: CASSFHLRTGGADTQYF.

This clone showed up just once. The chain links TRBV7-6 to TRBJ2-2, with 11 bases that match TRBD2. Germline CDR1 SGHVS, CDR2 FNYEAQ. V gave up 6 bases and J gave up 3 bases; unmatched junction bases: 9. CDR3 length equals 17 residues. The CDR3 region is CASRPQSSGGHTGELFF. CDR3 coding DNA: TGTGCCAGCAGACCCCAATCTAGCGGGGGGCACACCGGGGAGCTGTTTTTT.

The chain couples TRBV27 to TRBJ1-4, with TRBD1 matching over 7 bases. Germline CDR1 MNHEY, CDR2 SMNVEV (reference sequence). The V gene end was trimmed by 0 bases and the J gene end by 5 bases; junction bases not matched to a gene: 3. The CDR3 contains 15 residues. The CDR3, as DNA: TGTGCCAGCAGTTTATCCGGGACAGAGAATGAAAAACTGTTTTTT. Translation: CASSLSGTENEKLFF.

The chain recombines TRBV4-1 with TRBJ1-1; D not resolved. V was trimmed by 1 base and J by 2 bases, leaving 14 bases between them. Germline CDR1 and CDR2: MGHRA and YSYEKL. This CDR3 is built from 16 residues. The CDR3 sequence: CASSQVQLSGNTEAFF. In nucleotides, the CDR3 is TGCGCCAGCAGCCAAGTCCAACTGTCAGGCAACACTGAAGCTTTCTTT.

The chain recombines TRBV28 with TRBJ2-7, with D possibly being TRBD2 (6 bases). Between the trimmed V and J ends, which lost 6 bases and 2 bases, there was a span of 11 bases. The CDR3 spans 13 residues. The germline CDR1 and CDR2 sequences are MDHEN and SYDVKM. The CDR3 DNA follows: TGTGCCAGCAGGGGCGGAGGGACCTACGAGCAGTACTTC. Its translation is CASRGGGTYEQYF.

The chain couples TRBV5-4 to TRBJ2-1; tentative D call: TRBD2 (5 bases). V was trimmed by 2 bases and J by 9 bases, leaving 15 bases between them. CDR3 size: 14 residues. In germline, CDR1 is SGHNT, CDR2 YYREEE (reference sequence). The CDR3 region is CASSFDPYAGEQFF. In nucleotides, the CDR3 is TGTGCCAGCAGCTTTGACCCCTACGCGGGTGAGCAGTTCTTC.

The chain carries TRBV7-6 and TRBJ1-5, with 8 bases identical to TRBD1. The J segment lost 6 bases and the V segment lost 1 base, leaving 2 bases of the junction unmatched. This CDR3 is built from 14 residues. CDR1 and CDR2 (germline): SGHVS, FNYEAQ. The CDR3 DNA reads TGTGCCAGCAGCTTAGACGACAGGGGTCAGCCCCAGCATTTT. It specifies CASSLDDRGQPQHF. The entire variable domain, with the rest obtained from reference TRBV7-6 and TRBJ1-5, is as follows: GAGVSQSPRYKVTKRGQDVALRCDPISGHVSLYWYRQALGQGPEFLTYFNYEAQQDKSGLPNDRFSAERPEGSISTLTIQRTEQRDSAMYRCASSLDDRGQPQHFGDGTRLSIL.

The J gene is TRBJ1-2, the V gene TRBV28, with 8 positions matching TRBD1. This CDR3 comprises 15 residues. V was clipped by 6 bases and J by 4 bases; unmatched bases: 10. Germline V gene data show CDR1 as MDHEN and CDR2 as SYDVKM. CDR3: CASSDPGGMVYGYTF. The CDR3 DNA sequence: TGTGCCAGCAGCGACCCAGGGGGCATGGTCTATGGCTACACCTTC.

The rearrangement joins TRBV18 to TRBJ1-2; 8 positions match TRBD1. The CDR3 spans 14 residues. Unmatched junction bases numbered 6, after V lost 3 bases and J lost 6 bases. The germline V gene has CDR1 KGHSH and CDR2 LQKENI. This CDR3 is CASSPPDRDHGYTF. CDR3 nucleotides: TGTGCCAGCTCACCGCCGGACAGGGATCATGGCTACACCTTC.

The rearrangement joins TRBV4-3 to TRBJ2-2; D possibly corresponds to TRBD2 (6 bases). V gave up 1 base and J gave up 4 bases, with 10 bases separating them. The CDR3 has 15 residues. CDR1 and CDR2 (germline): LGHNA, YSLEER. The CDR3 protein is CASSQVGGGTGELFF. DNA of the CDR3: TGCGCCAGCAGCCAAGTTGGGGGAGGCACCGGGGAGCTGTTTTTT.

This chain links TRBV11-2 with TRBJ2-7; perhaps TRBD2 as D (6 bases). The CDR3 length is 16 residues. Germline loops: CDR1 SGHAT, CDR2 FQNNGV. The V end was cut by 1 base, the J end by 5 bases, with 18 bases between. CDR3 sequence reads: CASSLVGRGIDHEQYF. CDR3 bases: TGTGCCAGCAGCTTAGTCGGGCGGGGTATCGACCACGAGCAGTACTTC.

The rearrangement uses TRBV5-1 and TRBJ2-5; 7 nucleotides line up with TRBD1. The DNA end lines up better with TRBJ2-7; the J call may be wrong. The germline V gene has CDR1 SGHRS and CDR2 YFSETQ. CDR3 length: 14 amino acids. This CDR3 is CASSPGQTAYEQYF. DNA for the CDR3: TGCGCCAGCAGCCCGGGACAGACCGCCTACGAGCAGTACTTC.

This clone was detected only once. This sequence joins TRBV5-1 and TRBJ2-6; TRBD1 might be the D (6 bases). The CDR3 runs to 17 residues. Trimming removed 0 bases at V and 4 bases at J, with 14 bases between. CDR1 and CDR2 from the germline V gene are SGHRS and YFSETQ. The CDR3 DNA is TGCGCCAGCAGCTTGGGGGCAGGGGCTCGGGGGGCCAACGTCCTGACTTTC. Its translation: CASSLGAGARGANVLTF.